This T cell receptor (beta chain) was retrieved from a study of T cells in Graves' hyperthyroidism and ophthalmopathy. Study results and limitations: In the blood, most expanded thyroid clonotypes above 0.001 appeared as well.

Researchers amplified the TCR beta CDR3 regions from RNA transcripts. Researchers ran a first-round RT-PCR on the TCR CDR3 using the HTBI primer set. One entry per CDR3 protein results from TCRdb running MiXCR on the multiplex PCR reads. Of 700,000 to 950,000 distinct CDR3 sequences in the sample, roughly 32% were seen once. Hyperthyroidism of Graves' type that showed no ophthalmopathy progression within 18 months was stable. The diagnostic basis comprised clinical symptoms, serum thyroxine and TRAb, thyroid ultrasound and orbital computed tomography. The germline gives CDR1 MGHRA, CDR2 YSYEKL. V was cut by 1 base and J by 3 bases, with 16 bases left in between. The CDR3 sequence is 16 residues long. In regard to this clonotype: Its target is unknown.

This TCR derives from a woman between 40 and 55 years old with Graves' hyperthyroidism. Sequenced sample: blood. The V and J genes are TRBV4-1 and TRBJ2-7; maybe TRBD1 (5 bases). CDR3 sequence reads: CASSQATGERVYEQYF. The CDR3 bases are TGCGCCAGCAGCCAAGCTACAGGTGAACGCGTCTACGAGCAGTACTTC.